This TCR beta chain was captured by sequencing in a study of cytomegalovirus exposure and HLA in healthy donors. The CDR3 covers 14 residues. CDR1 is SGHRS and CDR2 is YFSETQ in the germline V gene. Deletions cut 0 bases from V and 4 bases from J, with 10 bases between. The primer mix had 60 Vbeta and 13 Jbeta primers. Method: immunoSEQ multiplex PCR; TCRdb's copy keeps in-frame clones and lacks some. This sample's clone table lists just over 150,000 clones. This chain joins TRBV5-1 and TRBJ1-1, with D tentatively TRBD1 (6 bases). The clonotype comes from a woman aged 60-75 years in good health and CMV-seronegative. The sequenced material came from PBMCs. The CDR3 DNA reads as TGCGCCAGCAGCTTGGGGACAGTGAGCACTGAAGCTTTCTTT. Protein sequence: CASSLGTVSTEAFF.